The 22 T cell receptor beta chains below come from one sample, sequenced in a study of blood T cell repertoires in COVID-19. Measured with immunoSEQ multiplex PCR; TCRdb has only the in-frame clones, and not every one. The data show some 190,000 clones, with roughly 81% seen just once and around 4.9% held by the top ten. The sequenced material came from peripheral blood. These receptors came from a woman of 80 years or more with acute or convalescent COVID-19.

This clone was detected only a few times. The rearrangement uses TRBV9 and TRBJ1-4; D gene ambiguous. The germline V gene has CDR1 SGDLS and CDR2 YYNGEE. V was shortened by 0 bases and J by 0 bases, with 6 bases between the two germline ends. The CDR3 is made up of 15 amino acids. The CDR3 spells CASSVGTATNEKLFF. CDR3 sequence (DNA): TGTGCCAGCAGCGTAGGTACAGCAACTAATGAAAAACTGTTTTTT.

V gene TRBV10-1 combines with J gene TRBJ2-7, with 9 bases aligning to TRBD1. V lost 4 bases and J lost 3; bases outside the gene matches: 7. This CDR3 is 15 amino acids long. Germline CDR1 reads WNHNN; CDR2 reads SYGVQD (reference sequence). Here the CDR3 DNA reads TGCGCCAGCAGTGGCCGGACAGGGGTTGACTACGAGCAGTACTTC. This codes for CASSGRTGVDYEQYF.

This chain connects TRBV11-2 to TRBJ1-4; the D is unclear. Trimming removed 1 base from V and 5 bases from J, with 5 bases in between. The germline V gene has CDR1 SGHAT and CDR2 FQNNGV. This CDR3 spans 13 amino acids. The CDR3 bases are TGTGCCAGCAGCTTAGTATTAAATGAAAAACTGTTTTTT. Protein product: CASSLVLNEKLFF.

In its sample, this clone was seen a few times. The chain couples TRBV4-3 to TRBJ1-4; tentative D call: TRBD1 (5 bases). From germline, CDR1 is LGHNA and CDR2 YSLEER. The CDR3 totals 16 residues. Trimming left V 6 bases short and J 2 bases short, with 16 bases between. DNA of the CDR3: TGCGCCAGCAGACTCGGGACTTCGGCCACTAATGAAAAACTGTTTTTT. As protein: CASRLGTSATNEKLFF.

This chain connects TRBV11-2 to TRBJ2-7, with D possibly matching TRBD1 (5 bases). The V end lost 3 bases, the J end lost 7 bases, and 19 bases lay between the germline ends. The CDR3 covers 15 residues. Per germline, CDR1 SGHAT and CDR2 FQNNGV. CDR3 bases: TGTGCCAGCAGCTTCAGGGATCATGAGATGGGGGAGCAGTACTTC. Translation: CASSFRDHEMGEQYF.

The V call is TRBV28, the J call TRBJ2-1; 9 nucleotides line up with TRBD2. This CDR3 spans 16 amino acids. Per germline, CDR1 MDHEN and CDR2 SYDVKM. V lost 1 base and J lost 4; bases outside the gene matches: 5. The CDR3 DNA is TGTGCCAGCAGTTTATCACTAGCGGGCGGGTACAATGAGCAGTTCTTC. It translates to CASSLSLAGGYNEQFF.

On this clone itself: At the DNA level, this CDR3 is encoded by other sequences in the same sample as well. CDR3 sequence: CASSLTGDTEAFF. The CDR3, as DNA: TGTGCCAGCAGCTTAACAGGGGATACTGAAGCTTTCTTT. The chain couples TRBV7-9 to TRBJ1-1; 7 bases match TRBD1. V lost 2 bases, J lost 5 bases, and 2 bases stayed unmatched. CDR1 SEHNR and CDR2 FQNEAQ come from the germline V gene (reference sequence). The CDR3 spans 13 residues.

The sample holds many counts of this clone. The chain employs TRBV29-1 and TRBJ1-2; 9 bases align to TRBD1. This CDR3 is built from 14 residues. Trimming cost V 5 bases and J 4 bases; bases outside gene matches: 8. Per the germline V gene, CDR1 is SQVTM and CDR2 is ANQGSEA. The CDR3: CSVTRTGARYGYTF. DNA of the CDR3: TGCAGCGTTACCCGGACAGGGGCGCGCTATGGCTACACCTTC.

V and J are TRBV11-2 and TRBJ2-7, with 8 bases identical to TRBD1. Germline V gene data show CDR1 as SGHAT and CDR2 as FQNNGV. After removal of 7 bases from V and 2 bases from J, the junction contained 19 bases not matched to a gene. The CDR3 is 18 amino acids. In DNA form, the CDR3 reads TGTGCCAGCACCACCACGGACAGGGCTCTATGGAGGACCTACGAGCAGTACTTC. Its protein is CASTTTDRALWRTYEQYF.

The CDR3 nucleotides read TGCGCCAGCTCCGGCGATGGGCAAAACATTCAGTACTTC. Amino acids: CASSGDGQNIQYF. The gene calls are TRBV5-1 and TRBJ2-4; D gene ambiguous. Deletions cut 7 bases from V and 5 bases from J, with 13 bases between. Germline CDR1 SGHRS, CDR2 YFSETQ. The CDR3 contains 13 residues.

The V and J genes are TRBV6-5 and TRBJ2-7; maybe TRBD1 (6 bases). Trimming shortened V by 2 bases and J by 2 bases, and 7 bases separated the two germline ends. Germline V gene sequence: CDR1 MNHEY, CDR2 SVGAGI. This CDR3 has 13 amino acids. This CDR3 reads CASSYRQAYEQYF. CDR3 coding DNA: TGTGCCAGCAGTTACAGACAGGCCTACGAGCAGTACTTC.

The chain employs TRBV29-1 and TRBJ2-1; 8 bases align to TRBD1. V shed 7 bases and J 2 bases; nucleotides not matched to a gene: 4. This CDR3 has 13 residues. Per germline, CDR1 SQVTM and CDR2 ANQGSEA. This chain's CDR3 is CSGRTGTYNEQFF. The CDR3 region has the DNA TGCAGCGGCCGGACAGGGACCTACAATGAGCAGTTCTTC.

The V call is TRBV6-6, the J call TRBJ2-7, with 10 positions matching TRBD1. The V gene's germline CDR1 is MNHNY and CDR2 SVGAGI (reference sequence). The CDR3 has 14 residues. The J segment lost 6 bases and the V segment lost 6 bases, leaving 8 bases of the junction unmatched. CDR3 in DNA: TGTGCCAGCAGAAAACCGGGACAGGGGTTCGAGCAGTACTTC. Translating it yields CASRKPGQGFEQYF.

This clone is a singleton in its sample. This chain joins TRBV9 and TRBJ1-2; D gene ambiguous. The germline CDR1 and CDR2 sequences are SGDLS and YYNGEE. The CDR3 sequence is 13 residues long. The V and J ends lost 2 bases and 5 bases respectively, with 10 bases between them. The CDR3 DNA reads as TGTGCCAGCAGCGTGTCGGGTAATTATGGCTACACCTTC. Translating it yields CASSVSGNYGYTF.

The chain combines TRBV29-1 with TRBJ1-1; 8 bases align to TRBD1. V shed 7 bases and J 5 bases; nucleotides not matched to a gene: 6. The CDR3 spans 12 residues. Per the germline V gene, CDR1 is SQVTM and CDR2 is ANQGSEA. CDR3 in amino acids: CSAARGQTEAFF. The CDR3 region has the DNA TGCAGCGCTGCCAGGGGGCAAACTGAAGCTTTCTTT.

The rearrangement joins TRBV28 to TRBJ1-2, with D uncertain. The CDR3 is 12 residues long. The V end lost 11 bases, the J end lost 2 bases, and 12 bases lay between the germline ends. Germline assignment: CDR1 MDHEN and CDR2 SYDVKM. CDR3 DNA sequence: TGTGCCGTCCTCGGACTGAACTATGGCTACACCTTC. Protein: CAVLGLNYGYTF.

CDR3 protein: CASRWLAGGPGETQYF. The DNA of the CDR3 is TGCGCCAGCAGGTGGCTAGCGGGAGGGCCAGGGGAGACCCAGTACTTC. This chain uses TRBV5-1 with TRBJ2-5; 12 nucleotides line up with TRBD2. CDR1 is SGHRS, CDR2 YFSETQ, per germline. This CDR3 comprises 16 residues. Unmatched junction bases numbered 10, after V lost 5 bases and J lost 5 bases.

The chain employs TRBV2 and TRBJ1-5; no clear D. The V gene's germline CDR1 is SNHLY and CDR2 FYNNEI. V was shortened by 2 bases and J by 0 bases, with 8 bases between the two germline ends. The CDR3 is 15 amino acids. The CDR3 region has the DNA TGTGCCAGCAGTGAATACGGGGTTAGCAATCAGCCCCAGCATTTT. It is translated as CASSEYGVSNQPQHF.

The chain employs TRBV9 and TRBJ2-1; 8 nucleotides line up with TRBD1. The germline gives CDR1 SGDLS, CDR2 YYNGEE. This CDR3 spans 16 amino acids. Losses at the gene ends were 0 bases for V and 7 bases for J; bases not matched to a gene: 9. CDR3 sequence: CASSVGGGQGGNEQFF. The CDR3, as DNA: TGTGCCAGCAGCGTAGGTGGAGGACAGGGTGGAAATGAGCAGTTCTTC. Looking up the rest from reference TRBV9 and TRBJ2-1 gives the full variable domain: DSGVTQTPKHLITATGQRVTLRCSPRSGDLSVYWYQQSLDQGLQFLIQYYNGEERAKGNILERFSAQQFPDLHSELNLSSLELGDSALYFCASSVGGGQGGNEQFFGPGTRLTVL.

The chain combines TRBV27 with TRBJ1-2; possibly TRBD1 for D (5 bases). Per germline, CDR1 MNHEY and CDR2 SMNVEV (reference sequence). V lost 7 bases to trimming and J lost 3 bases, with 18 bases between them. This CDR3 has 15 residues. The CDR3 sequence: CASTLITGGYYGYTF. For the CDR3, the DNA is TGTGCCAGCACCCTCATCACGGGGGGGTACTATGGCTACACCTTC.

The chain is built from TRBV19 and TRBJ1-1; perhaps TRBD1 as D (5 bases). Germline lookup yields CDR1 LNHDA and CDR2 SQIVND (reference sequence). The CDR3 is made up of 13 amino acids. V was pared by 5 bases and J by 4 bases, with 11 bases between. The CDR3 DNA reads TGTGCCAGTAGTCCCAGGGATTTCACTGAAGCTTTCTTT. Protein: CASSPRDFTEAFF.

The genes are TRBV19 and TRBJ1-1; 7 bases match TRBD1. Unmatched junction bases numbered 5, after V lost 7 bases and J lost 0 bases. CDR1 and CDR2 from the germline V gene are LNHDA and SQIVND (reference sequence). CDR3 length: 14 residues. CDR3 DNA: TGTGCCAGTACCACACAGGGGATGAACACTGAAGCTTTCTTT. It yields the protein CASTTQGMNTEAFF.